A selection of T cell receptor beta chains follows, all from one sample in a study of control samples from healthy donors and cancer patients. Measured with immunoSEQ multiplex PCR; TCRdb has only the in-frame clones, and not every one. The sample lists about 90,000 clones, 90% occurring once. The specimen sequenced was blood. All receptors come from a woman aged 18 to 35 in good health. CDR3s leave out the opening cysteine and the closing phenylalanine or tryptophan.

V: TRBV6-2/TRBV6-3
J: TRBJ1-2
CDR3: ASSYGGFGYT

V: TRBV2
J: TRBJ2-7
CDR3: ASSDPHARAGEQY

V: TRBV5-4
J: TRBJ2-2
CDR3: ASSLPRGQKNTGELF

V: TRBV5-1
J: TRBJ1-4
CDR3: ASSLTHGTGSEKLF

V: TRBV4-1
J: TRBJ1-6
CDR3: ASSQGGSNSPLH

V: TRBV5-1
J: TRBJ2-7
CDR3: ASSLPGPDEQY

V: TRBV5-6
J: TRBJ1-1
CDR3: AGSLGVDEAF

V: TRBV27
J: TRBJ1-5
CDR3: ASSLTGTGGRRPQH

V: TRBV27
J: TRBJ2-2
CDR3: ASSRRQGSSGELF

V: TRBV5-1
J: TRBJ1-1
CDR3: ASSLQGMNTEAF

V: TRBV6-5
J: TRBJ1-6
CDR3: ASTQDGFPNSPLH

V: TRBV5-1
J: TRBJ2-7
CDR3: ASSLGTVTRDEQY

V: TRBV7-9
J: TRBJ1-2
CDR3: ASSFRAGGPYGYT

V: TRBV5-6
J: TRBJ1-6
CDR3: ASSWRTGGHSPLH

V: TRBV2
J: TRBJ2-2
CDR3: ASRADRNTGELF

V: TRBV6-5
J: TRBJ2-7
CDR3: ASSPRTSGIYEQY

V: TRBV29-1
J: TRBJ2-5
CDR3: SVVRGQETQY

V: TRBV18
J: TRBJ2-3
CDR3: ASSPGTSGGSTDTQY

V: TRBV11-2
J: TRBJ2-2
CDR3: ASSLVGTGGSGELF

V: TRBV9
J: TRBJ1-4
CDR3: ASSATGVTNEKLF

V: TRBV6-5
J: TRBJ1-6
CDR3: ASTQEGNSPLH

V: TRBV5-1
J: TRBJ1-4
CDR3: ASSRRTGDNEKLF

V: TRBV5-6
J: TRBJ1-3
CDR3: ASSADRGNTIY

V: TRBV10-2
J: TRBJ2-7
CDR3: ATAPGTTYEQY

V: TRBV9
J: TRBJ2-6
CDR3: ASSVTASGANVLT

V: TRBV27
J: TRBJ2-1
CDR3: ASSFPGLPYNEQF

V: TRBV12-3/TRBV12-4
J: TRBJ1-1
CDR3: ASRHMNTEAF

V: TRBV9
J: TRBJ1-1
CDR3: ASSSGRVGTEAF

V: TRBV4-1
J: TRBJ2-7
CDR3: ASSQEGASSYEQY

V: TRBV18
J: TRBJ2-5
CDR3: ASSPTRDEETQY

V: TRBV9
J: TRBJ1-6
CDR3: ASSVELSSPLH

V: TRBV3-1/TRBV3-2
J: TRBJ1-4
CDR3: ASSQETGYGNEKLF

V: TRBV6-5
J: TRBJ1-1
CDR3: ASSYSNSLSLAF

V: TRBV6-5
J: TRBJ1-2
CDR3: ASGDREYGYT

V: TRBV7-3
J: TRBJ1-3
CDR3: ASSLGTSGNTIY

V: TRBV19
J: TRBJ2-3
CDR3: ASSDSGAHTQY

V: TRBV19
J: TRBJ2-2
CDR3: ASSIIGAGGTGELF

V: TRBV28
J: TRBJ1-5
CDR3: ASSPLSFRYSNQPQH

V: TRBV19
J: TRBJ1-2
CDR3: ASTRDANYGYT

V: TRBV14
J: TRBJ2-1
CDR3: ASSQVQRGRNNEQF

V: TRBV10-1
J: TRBJ2-7
CDR3: ASGLHPN

V: TRBV11-2
J: TRBJ1-4
CDR3: ASSRRRRDEKLF

V: TRBV6-5
J: TRBJ2-1
CDR3: ASSRQGSGVDEQF

V: TRBV6-1
J: TRBJ1-2
CDR3: ASSEGGRVGYT

V: TRBV24-1
J: TRBJ2-3
CDR3: ATSDRLYTDTQY

V: TRBV2
J: TRBJ1-5
CDR3: ASNLRDQPQH

V: TRBV3-1/TRBV3-2
J: TRBJ1-1
CDR3: ASSQPTGRGTEAF

V: TRBV3-1/TRBV3-2
J: TRBJ2-5
CDR3: ASSPGLETTQETQY

V: TRBV28
J: TRBJ1-4
CDR3: ASSYLRTGLEKLF

V: TRBV2
J: TRBJ1-1
CDR3: ASSALGEAF